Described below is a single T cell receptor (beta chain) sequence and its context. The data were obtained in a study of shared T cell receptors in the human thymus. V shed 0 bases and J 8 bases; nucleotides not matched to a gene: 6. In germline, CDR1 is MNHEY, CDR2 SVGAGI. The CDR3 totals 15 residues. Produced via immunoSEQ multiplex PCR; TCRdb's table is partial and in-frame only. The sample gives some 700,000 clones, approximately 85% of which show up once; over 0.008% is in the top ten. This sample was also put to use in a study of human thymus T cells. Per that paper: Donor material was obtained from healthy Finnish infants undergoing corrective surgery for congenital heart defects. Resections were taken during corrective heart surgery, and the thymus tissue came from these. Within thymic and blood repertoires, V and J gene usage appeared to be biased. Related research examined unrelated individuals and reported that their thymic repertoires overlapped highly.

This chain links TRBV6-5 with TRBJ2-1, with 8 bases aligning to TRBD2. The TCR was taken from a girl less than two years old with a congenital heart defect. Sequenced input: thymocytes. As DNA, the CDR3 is TGTGCCAGCAGTTACTCGGGACTAGGGAGTCATGAGCAGTTCTTC. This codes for CASSYSGLGSHEQFF.